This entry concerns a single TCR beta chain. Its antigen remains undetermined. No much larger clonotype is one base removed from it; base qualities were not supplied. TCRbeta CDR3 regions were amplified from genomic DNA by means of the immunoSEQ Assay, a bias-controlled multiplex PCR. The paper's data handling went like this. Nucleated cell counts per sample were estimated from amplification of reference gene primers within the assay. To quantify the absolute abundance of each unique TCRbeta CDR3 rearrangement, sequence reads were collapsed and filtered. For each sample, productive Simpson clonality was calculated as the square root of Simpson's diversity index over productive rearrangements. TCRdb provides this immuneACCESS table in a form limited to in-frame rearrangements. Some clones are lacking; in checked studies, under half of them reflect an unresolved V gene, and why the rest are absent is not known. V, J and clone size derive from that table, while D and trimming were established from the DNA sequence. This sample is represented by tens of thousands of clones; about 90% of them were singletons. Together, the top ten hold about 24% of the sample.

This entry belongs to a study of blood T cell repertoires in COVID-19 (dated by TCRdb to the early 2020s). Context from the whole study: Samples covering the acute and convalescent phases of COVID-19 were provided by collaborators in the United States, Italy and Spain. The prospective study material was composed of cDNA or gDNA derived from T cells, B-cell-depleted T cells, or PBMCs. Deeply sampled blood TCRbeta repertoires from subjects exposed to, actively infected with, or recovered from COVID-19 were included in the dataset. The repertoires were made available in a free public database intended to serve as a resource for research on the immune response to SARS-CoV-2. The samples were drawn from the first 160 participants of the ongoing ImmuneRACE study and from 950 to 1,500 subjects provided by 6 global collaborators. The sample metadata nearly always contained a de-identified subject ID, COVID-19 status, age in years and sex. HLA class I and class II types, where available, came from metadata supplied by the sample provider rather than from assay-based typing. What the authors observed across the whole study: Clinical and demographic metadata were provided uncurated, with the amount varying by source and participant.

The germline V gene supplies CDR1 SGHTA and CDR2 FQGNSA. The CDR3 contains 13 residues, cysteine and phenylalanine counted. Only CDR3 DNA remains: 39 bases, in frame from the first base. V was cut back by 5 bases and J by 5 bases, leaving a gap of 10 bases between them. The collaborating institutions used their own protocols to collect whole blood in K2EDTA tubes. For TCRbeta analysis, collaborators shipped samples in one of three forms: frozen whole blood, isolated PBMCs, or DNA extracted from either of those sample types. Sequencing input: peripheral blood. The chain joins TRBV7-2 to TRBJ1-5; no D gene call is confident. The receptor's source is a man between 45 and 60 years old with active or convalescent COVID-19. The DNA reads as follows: TGTGCCAGCAGCCTCGCCGGAGATCAGCCCCAGCATTTT. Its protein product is CASSLAGDQPQHF.